These 24 T cell receptor beta chains originate from one sample sequenced in a study of T cells in Graves' hyperthyroidism and ophthalmopathy. Researchers took RNA transcripts and amplified the TCR beta CDR3 regions from them. With the HTBI primer set, the TCR CDR3 went through a first round of RT-PCR. TCRdb re-analysed the multiplex PCR reads in MiXCR, keeping a single row per CDR3 protein. The table records 330,000 or so distinct CDR3 sequences, approximately 18% of them present only once. Input material: blood. The receptor set was obtained from a woman aged 40 to 55 with Graves' ophthalmopathy.

The V gene is TRBV20-1, the J gene TRBJ2-5; D gene ambiguous. Germline CDR1 and CDR2: DFQATT and SNEGSKA (reference sequence). Trimming pared 0 bases from V and 2 bases from J, leaving 13 bases between. The CDR3 covers 15 residues. The CDR3 DNA sequence: TGCAGTGCTAGAGATTCTTCGGTTTCGCAAGAGACCCAGTACTTC. Amino acids: CSARDSSVSQETQYF.

This clonotype was seen ten or more times. The chain is built from TRBV20-1 and TRBJ1-2; D not certain. This CDR3 spans 13 amino acids. V lost 2 bases and J lost 6, with 13 bases in between. Per the germline V gene, CDR1 is DFQATT and CDR2 is SNEGSKA (reference sequence). CDR3 coding DNA: TGCAGTGCTAGACCCCCCTCATTACATGGCTACACCTTC. Its protein product is CSARPPSLHGYTF.

This clonotype has a count of ten or more. This chain uses TRBV11-2 with TRBJ1-1, with 7 bases that match TRBD1. Germline V gene lookup returns CDR1 SGHAT and CDR2 FQNNGV. The junction had 8 bases not matched to a gene; V was cut back by 1 base and J by 0 bases. The CDR3 runs to 17 residues. This CDR3 reads CASSLVPRGSMNTEAFF. The CDR3 DNA reads as TGTGCCAGCAGCTTAGTCCCCAGGGGGAGCATGAACACTGAAGCTTTCTTT.

This clonotype has more than one count but fewer than ten. The chain has TRBV5-8 and TRBJ2-7; 14 bases fit TRBD2. CDR1 and CDR2 (germline): SGHTS, YDEGEE. The CDR3 has 16 amino acids. Trimming took 0 bases from V and 7 from J; bases not matched to a gene: 6. The CDR3 DNA reads TGTGCCAGCAGCTTGGATGGGACTAGCGGGAGTGGTGAGCAGTACTTC. Protein product: CASSLDGTSGSGEQYF.

This clonotype was counted at least ten times. The J gene is TRBJ1-2, the V gene TRBV4-2; D call uncertain. The CDR3 runs 14 residues. Trimming took 0 bases from V and 2 from J, leaving 7 bases between them. Germline V CDR1 and CDR2: LGHNA, YNFKEQ. The CDR3 DNA is TGTGCCAGCAGCCAAGATACGATGAACTATGGCTACACCTTC. Translation: CASSQDTMNYGYTF.

This clonotype appeared many times. The chain recombines TRBV10-2 with TRBJ2-7; D is unclear. V lost 5 bases, J lost 2 bases, and 10 bases lay in between. The CDR3 totals 13 residues. Per the germline V gene, CDR1 is WSHSY and CDR2 is SAAADI. The CDR3 DNA is TGCGCCAGCAGTTGGACGCCGGCCTACGAGCAGTACTTC. This sequence encodes CASSWTPAYEQYF.

This clonotype was observed at least ten times. This chain uses TRBV29-1 with TRBJ1-2, with TRBD1 matching over 9 bases. Per the germline V gene, CDR1 is SQVTM and CDR2 is ANQGSEA. This CDR3 contains 13 residues. V trimming: 5 bases; J trimming: 4 bases; junction bases outside the gene matches: 5. Here the CDR3 DNA reads TGCAGCGTTTCGGGACAGGGATTCTATGGCTACACCTTC. Translating it yields CSVSGQGFYGYTF.

This clonotype was picked up many times. This chain uses TRBV10-3 with TRBJ1-5; D unclear. V was shortened by 2 bases and J by 4 bases, with 6 bases between the two germline ends. The CDR3 extends over 13 amino acids. The germline V gene has CDR1 ENHRY and CDR2 SYGVKD. Here the CDR3 DNA reads TGTGCCATCAGTGAGGAAGGGAATCAGCCCCAGCATTTT. Its protein is CAISEEGNQPQHF.

This clonotype was recorded many times. V and J are TRBV6-5 and TRBJ1-1, with D perhaps TRBD1 (5 bases). The CDR3 consists of 15 residues. The V gene lost 5 bases and the J gene lost 6 bases, with 19 bases spanning the gap. Germline CDR1 is MNHEY and CDR2 is SVGAGI. CDR3 region: CASSPRGGGKAEAFF. DNA of the CDR3: TGTGCCAGCAGTCCCCGCGGGGGAGGGAAGGCTGAAGCTTTCTTT.

Many counts were recorded for this clonotype. V gene TRBV19 combines with J gene TRBJ1-5, with a weak D call TRBD1 (5 bases). This CDR3 is built from 15 residues. Germline V gene lookup returns CDR1 LNHDA and CDR2 SQIVND (reference sequence). Trimming took off 4 bases at V and 0 bases at J, with 10 bases between the two ends. CDR3 amino acids: CASSRQIYSNQPQHF. The CDR3 DNA follows: TGTGCCAGTAGTAGACAGATCTATAGCAATCAGCCCCAGCATTTT.

The genes are TRBV5-1 and TRBJ1-3; TRBD1 is a possible D gene (5 bases). The germline gives CDR1 SGHRS, CDR2 YFSETQ. The CDR3 totals 16 residues. Trimming removed 0 bases at V and 0 bases at J, with 10 bases between. DNA for the CDR3: TGCGCCAGCAGCTTGGGTGGGGCACACTCTGGAAACACCATATATTTT. Translating it yields CASSLGGAHSGNTIYF.

In its sample, this clonotype was seen many times. The chain links TRBV27 to TRBJ2-7, with D perhaps TRBD1 or TRBD2 (6 bases each). This CDR3 contains 14 residues. V gave up 2 bases and J gave up 6 bases, with 14 bases separating them. CDR1 is MNHEY and CDR2 is SMNVEV in the germline V gene (reference sequence). The CDR3 is CASSLMGGTCEQYF. CDR3 bases: TGTGCCAGCAGTTTAATGGGGGGCACCTGCGAGCAGTACTTC.

This clonotype was picked up one time. The rearrangement links TRBV9 to TRBJ1-6; D is ambiguous. The CDR3 is 15 residues long. Deletions cut 0 bases from V and 0 bases from J, with 4 bases between. Germline assignment: CDR1 SGDLS and CDR2 YYNGEE. CDR3 nucleotides: TGTGCCAGCAGCGTAGAGAGCTCCTATAATTCACCCCTCCACTTT. This sequence encodes CASSVESSYNSPLHF.

This clonotype has a count of ten or more. The chain combines TRBV18 with TRBJ1-3; D is perhaps TRBD1 (6 bases). Deletions cut 1 base from V and 3 bases from J, with 7 bases between. The CDR3 runs 14 residues. Germline V gene sequence: CDR1 KGHSH, CDR2 LQKENI. This CDR3 is CASSPRQDGNTIYF. The CDR3 bases are TGTGCCAGCTCACCACGACAGGATGGAAACACCATATATTTT.

This clonotype occurred many times. V and J are TRBV28 and TRBJ2-6; D is ambiguous. Germline CDR1 MDHEN, CDR2 SYDVKM. CDR3 length: 15 residues. Trimming took off 6 bases at V and 0 bases at J, with 9 bases between the two ends. The CDR3 coding sequence is TGTGCCAGCAGCCCCGTCCACTCTGGGGCCAACGTCCTGACTTTC. Translating it yields CASSPVHSGANVLTF.

V is TRBV6-1 and J is TRBJ2-7, with a possible D match to TRBD1 (6 bases). Per germline, CDR1 MNHNS and CDR2 SASEGT. With 5 bases removed from V and 2 bases from J, the gap between germline ends came to 10 bases. This CDR3 has 13 amino acids. CDR3 coding DNA: TGTGCCAGCAGTAGGCAGGGGACCTACGAGCAGTACTTC. Translating gives CASSRQGTYEQYF.

CDR3 nucleotide sequence: TGTGCCTGGAGTACAGGTCTGGGTTACGGCTACACCTTC. As protein: CAWSTGLGYGYTF. This sequence joins TRBV30 and TRBJ1-2; D possibly corresponds to TRBD1 (5 bases). The CDR3 extends over 13 amino acids. Trimming cost V 2 bases and J 8 bases, with 15 bases left between them. Looked up from germline, CDR1 is GTSNPN and CDR2 is SVGIG (reference sequence). The whole variable domain, filled in from reference TRBV30 and TRBJ1-2, reads SQTIHQWPATLVQPVGSPLSLECTVEGTSNPNLYWYRQAAGRGLQLLFYSVGIGQISSEVPQNLSASRPQDRQFILSSKKLLLSDSGFYLCAWSTGLGYGYTFGSGTRLTVV.

This clonotype was counted a few times. The rearrangement joins TRBV11-2 to TRBJ1-3; the D is unclear. Germline V gene sequence: CDR1 SGHAT, CDR2 FQNNGV. Between the trimmed V and J ends, which lost 8 bases and 0 bases, there was a span of 11 bases. This CDR3 spans 14 amino acids. The CDR3 coding sequence is TGTGCCAGCGCGGACCTTTTCTCTGGAAACACCATATATTTT. As protein: CASADLFSGNTIYF.

This clonotype was counted between two and nine times. This chain uses TRBV7-8 with TRBJ2-2, with 7 bases that match TRBD1. Germline CDR1 is SGHVS and CDR2 is FQNEAQ. This CDR3 has 14 amino acids. V was clipped by 5 bases and J by 4 bases; unmatched bases: 4. CDR3 DNA sequence: TGTGCCAGCAGCCGGGACAGTAGCACCGGGGAGCTGTTTTTT. As protein: CASSRDSSTGELFF.

This clonotype was observed a handful of times. The DNA for the CDR3 is TGCGCCAGCAGCCAAGATCCCAGGAGCAATCAGCCCCAGCATTTT. Protein: CASSQDPRSNQPQHF. This rearrangement joins TRBV4-3 to TRBJ1-5; unclear D gene. CDR1 LGHNA and CDR2 YSLEER come from the germline V gene. The germline V and J ends were trimmed by 0 bases and 1 base, with 7 bases remaining between them. This CDR3 has 15 amino acids.

In regard to this clonotype: A much larger clone sits a single nucleotide away, making a read error possible. The chain combines TRBV29-1 with TRBJ1-1; weak D call: TRBD1 (6 bases). The V end lost 5 bases, the J end lost 6 bases, and 19 bases lay between the germline ends. This CDR3 comprises 14 residues. The germline gives CDR1 SQVTM, CDR2 ANQGSEA. CDR3 DNA: TGCAGCGTTCGGGACAATCTGCTTTTAGCTGAAGCTTTCTTT. Translated, it gives CSVRDNLLLAEAFF.

In this sample, this clonotype turned up many times. The chain's CDR3 is CASSFGPTDTEAFF. CDR3 in DNA: TGTGCCAGCAGCTTTGGTCCTACAGACACTGAAGCTTTCTTT. The chain joins TRBV13 to TRBJ1-1; no reliable D call. The CDR3 length is 14 residues. The V and J ends lost 3 bases and 3 bases respectively, with 11 bases between them. Germline V gene sequence: CDR1 PRHDT, CDR2 FYEKMQ (reference sequence).

V gene TRBV6-1 combines with J gene TRBJ2-7; the D is unclear. The V gene's germline CDR1 is MNHNS and CDR2 SASEGT. The CDR3 consists of 12 residues. Trimming took off 6 bases at V and 6 bases at J, with 12 bases between the two ends. The CDR3 region has the DNA TGTGCCAGCAGGGGCGGTTTGGCCGAGCAGTACTTC. Translation gives CASRGGLAEQYF.

This clonotype was detected many times. The V call is TRBV30, the J call TRBJ1-3; D is uncertain. The CDR3 is 13 amino acids. V gave up 2 bases and J gave up 3 bases, with 8 bases separating them. Germline V gene sequence: CDR1 GTSNPN, CDR2 SVGIG (reference sequence). The CDR3 loop reads CAWSMAGGNTIYF. As DNA, the CDR3 is TGTGCCTGGAGTATGGCTGGTGGAAACACCATATATTTT.